These 25 T cell receptor beta chains originate from one sample sequenced in a study of beta chain features in type 1 diabetes. Points from the study as a whole: Shortening that was moderate but significant affected the TCRB CDR3s of Type 1 diabetes patients in all four CD4+ subsets.

Of the isolated RNA, all was reverse transcribed, and so the sequenced material was expressed TCRB transcripts. The table came from immunoSEQ multiplex PCR; TCRdb's copy has only in-frame clones and leaves some out. Of 300,000 to 350,000 clones listed, around 8.5% are singletons. For these receptors, no antigen is known. Input material: central memory CD4+ T cells from blood. These receptors all stem from a young man with type 1 diabetes.

This rearrangement joins TRBV5-1 to TRBJ1-6; D is undetermined. CDR3 length: 13 residues. Germline V gene lookup returns CDR1 SGHRS and CDR2 YFSETQ. The V end lost 6 bases, the J end lost 7 bases, and 11 bases lay between the germline ends. The CDR3 protein is CASTASINSPLHF. The DNA for the CDR3 is TGCGCCAGCACCGCTTCAATCAATTCACCCCTCCACTTT.

This clone was picked up a small number of times. This chain connects TRBV25-1 to TRBJ2-6, with D tentatively TRBD2 (6 bases). V was shortened by 4 bases and J by 0 bases, with 13 bases between the two germline ends. Germline V gives CDR1 MGHDK, CDR2 SYGVNS. The CDR3 totals 17 residues. In DNA, the CDR3 is TGTGCCAGCAGTGTATGGGGAGGCTCCTCTGGGGCCAACGTCCTGACTTTC. Encoded protein: CASSVWGGSSGANVLTF.

This clone was seen only a few times. A much bigger clone sits one base away, suggesting this may be a read error. The chain recombines TRBV6-5 with TRBJ2-7; no clear D. V was cut by 6 bases and J by 2 bases, with 8 bases left in between. CDR3 length equals 12 residues. The germline V gene encodes CDR1 MNHEY and CDR2 SVGAGI. In DNA, the CDR3 is TGTGCCAGCAGCCTCGAGACCTACGAGCAGTACTTC. This translates into CASSLETYEQYF.

This clone was counted many times. This chain connects TRBV10-3 to TRBJ2-1; possibly TRBD1 or TRBD2 for D (6 bases each). V was cut by 0 bases and J by 11 bases, with 11 bases left in between. CDR1 and CDR2 (germline): ENHRY, SYGVKD. There are 13 residues in the CDR3. Here the CDR3 reads CAISESVGGQQFF. As DNA, the CDR3 is TGTGCCATCAGTGAGTCGGTGGGGGGCCAGCAGTTCTTC.

This clone has more than one count but fewer than ten. The CDR3 sequence: CASNLKDGKETQYF. The CDR3 DNA follows: TGTGCCAGCAACCTTAAGGACGGGAAAGAGACCCAGTACTTC. The chain links TRBV5-4 to TRBJ2-5; maybe TRBD2 (5 bases). The CDR3 has 14 residues. V lost 6 bases to trimming and J lost 3 bases, with 15 bases between them. Germline-derived CDR1 and CDR2 are SGHNT and YYREEE (reference sequence).

The chain joins TRBV5-1 to TRBJ2-5; D gene uncertain. Trimming stripped 4 bases from V and 4 bases from J, with 17 bases between. Germline CDR1 is SGHRS and CDR2 is YFSETQ. This CDR3 is 15 amino acids long. CDR3 amino acids: CASSGNLLGGETQYF. The CDR3, as DNA: TGCGCCAGCAGCGGGAACCTTTTAGGCGGAGAGACCCAGTACTTC.

The rearrangement joins TRBV7-2 to TRBJ2-7; a possible D gene is TRBD2 (6 bases). V shed 1 base and J shed 4 bases, with 8 bases lying between them. CDR3 size: 13 residues. Germline lookup yields CDR1 SGHTA and CDR2 FQGNSA. Here the CDR3 DNA reads TGTGCCAGCAGCTTAGGTGGAGGGTACGAGCAGTACTTC. This codes for CASSLGGGYEQYF.

The table lists this clone with a few counts. The chain has TRBV7-2 and TRBJ1-1; D is perhaps TRBD1 (5 bases). Trimming stripped 5 bases from V and 4 bases from J, with 11 bases between. There are 13 residues in the CDR3. The germline V gene encodes CDR1 SGHTA and CDR2 FQGNSA. CDR3 DNA sequence: TGTGCCAGCAGCAATCCAGGGCTCACTGAAGCTTTCTTT. Its translation: CASSNPGLTEAFF.

There are a few counts of this clone. This chain's CDR3 is CASSAGYLTTYEQYF. CDR3 nucleotide sequence: TGTGCCAGCAGCGCGGGGTACCTGACGACCTACGAGCAGTACTTC. J is TRBJ2-7 and V is TRBV7-2, with D possibly being TRBD2 (6 bases). Germline-derived CDR1 and CDR2 are SGHTA and FQGNSA. V dropped 5 bases and J dropped 2 bases, with 16 bases sitting between them. There are 15 residues in the CDR3.

This clone came up a few times. An end of the junction differs from the germline gene, which may be a read error. The chain is built from TRBV5-1 and TRBJ2-1; the match to TRBD1 covers 7 bases. The germline CDR1 and CDR2 sequences are SGHRS and YFSETQ. The CDR3 length is 15 residues. The CDR3 DNA reads TGCGCCAGCAGCTTGGAGGGACAGCCCTACAGTGAGCAGTTCTTC. Translating it yields CASSLEGQPYSEQFF.

This chain joins TRBV4-3 and TRBJ1-3, with TRBD1 as a possible D gene (6 bases). V dropped 5 bases and J dropped 9 bases, with 14 bases sitting between them. The CDR3 extends over 13 amino acids. Germline loops: CDR1 LGHNA, CDR2 YSLEER. This CDR3 is CASSSTGLATIYF. Written as DNA, the CDR3 is TGCGCCAGCAGCTCAACAGGGTTGGCCACCATATATTTT.

This clone was counted only a few times. The V call is TRBV6-6, the J call TRBJ2-7, with a weak D call TRBD2 (5 bases). Germline-derived CDR1 and CDR2 are MNHNY and SVGAGI (reference sequence). This CDR3 region has 15 residues. V shed 6 bases and J shed 3 bases, with 18 bases lying between them. CDR3 bases: TGTGCCAGCAGCCTAGATTTTACTAGAGTCTACGAGCAGTACTTC. It is translated as CASSLDFTRVYEQYF.

V usage is TRBV4-1 and J usage is TRBJ1-1; D may be TRBD1 (5 bases). V was cut by 0 bases and J by 4 bases, with 12 bases left in between. Germline V gene sequence: CDR1 MGHRA, CDR2 YSYEKL. The CDR3 is 15 amino acids. In DNA, the CDR3 is TGCGCCAGCAGCCAAGATCGGGCGGGGGGCACTGAAGCTTTCTTT. Translating gives CASSQDRAGGTEAFF.

This clone is medium-sized by share. The chain couples TRBV11-2 to TRBJ2-4; TRBD1 might be the D (6 bases). There are 14 residues in the CDR3. V lost 7 bases and J lost 0, with 10 bases in between. CDR1 is SGHAT, CDR2 FQNNGV, per germline. The CDR3, as DNA: TGTGCCAGCAACCCGGGACAAGCCAAAAACATTCAGTACTTC. Translated: CASNPGQAKNIQYF.

This clone was observed at least ten times. This chain joins TRBV28 and TRBJ2-7, with D unresolved. The V end lost 10 bases, the J end lost 2 bases, and 15 bases lay between the germline ends. Germline V gives CDR1 MDHEN, CDR2 SYDVKM. This CDR3 has 13 amino acids. CDR3 DNA: TGTGCCACCCTAAACAGTGTCGCCTACGAGCAGTACTTC. Residues: CATLNSVAYEQYF.

This clone was counted only a few times. The chain is built from TRBV6-5 and TRBJ2-7, with D perhaps being TRBD1 or TRBD2 (5 bases each). V dropped 8 bases and J dropped 2 bases, with 16 bases sitting between them. The CDR3 runs 14 residues. Germline V gene lookup returns CDR1 MNHEY and CDR2 SVGAGI. CDR3 sequence reads: CASGVSGRPYEQYF. DNA of the CDR3: TGTGCCAGCGGCGTATCGGGACGGCCCTACGAGCAGTACTTC.

This clone turned up a few times. This chain joins TRBV7-2 and TRBJ2-5; D perhaps matches TRBD2 (5 bases). The V and J ends lost 4 bases and 5 bases respectively, with 11 bases between them. The germline gives CDR1 SGHTA, CDR2 FQGNSA. The CDR3 totals 13 residues. The CDR3 region has the DNA TGTGCCAGCAGCTCAGAGAGGGCGGAGACCCAGTACTTC. As protein: CASSSERAETQYF.

The rearrangement uses TRBV5-5 and TRBJ2-2; D may match TRBD1 or TRBD2 (5 bases each). CDR1 is SGHKS, CDR2 YYEKEE, per germline (reference sequence). Trimming cost V 0 bases and J 6 bases, with 9 bases left between them. The CDR3 length is 14 residues. This CDR3 is CASSLEGESGELFF. The CDR3 region has the DNA TGTGCCAGCAGCTTGGAAGGGGAGTCCGGGGAGCTGTTTTTT.

This clone was detected ten times or more. The chain uses TRBV7-2 and TRBJ1-4; 8 positions agree with TRBD1. V was clipped by 6 bases and J by 8 bases; unmatched bases: 8. The CDR3 has 14 residues. Per germline, CDR1 SGHTA and CDR2 FQGNSA. CDR3: CASSIGQGFEKLFF. CDR3 nucleotide sequence: TGTGCCAGCAGTATTGGACAGGGTTTCGAAAAACTGTTTTTT.

This clone appeared a few times. This chain joins TRBV19 and TRBJ2-7, with TRBD2 matching over 9 bases. The CDR3 runs to 16 residues. The V and J ends lost 3 bases and 4 bases, in that order; junction bases with no gene match: 10. Germline CDR1 is LNHDA and CDR2 is SQIVND (reference sequence). CDR3 sequence reads: CASSISSGDPTYEQYF. In DNA, the CDR3 is TGTGCCAGTAGTATCTCTAGCGGGGATCCTACATACGAGCAGTACTTC. Full variable domain (remainder filled in from reference TRBV19 and TRBJ2-7): DGGITQSPKYLFRKEGQNVTLSCEQNLNHDAMYWYRQDPGQGLRLIYYSQIVNDFQKGDIAEGYSVSREKKESFPLTVTSAQKNPTAFYLCASSISSGDPTYEQYFGPGTRLTVT.

This clone has only a few counts. The genes are TRBV4-3 and TRBJ1-1, with D unclear. The germline gives CDR1 LGHNA, CDR2 YSLEER. CDR3 length equals 13 residues. With 1 base removed from V and 5 bases from J, the gap between germline ends came to 8 bases. DNA of the CDR3: TGCGCCAGCAGCCAAGTCACGGGGACTGAAGCTTTCTTT. It codes for CASSQVTGTEAFF.

This clone showed up just a few times. V gene TRBV5-6 combines with J gene TRBJ1-1, with D unresolved. The germline V and J ends were trimmed by 1 base and 5 bases, with 12 bases remaining between them. This CDR3 spans 14 amino acids. CDR1 is SGHDT, CDR2 YYEEEE, per germline. The CDR3 bases are TGTGCCAGCAGCTTGAGGGTGAGTGGGACTGAAGCTTTCTTT. Its protein product is CASSLRVSGTEAFF.

This clone was counted a few times. The V gene is TRBV28, the J gene TRBJ2-1; D remains ambiguous. Germline values: CDR1 MDHEN, CDR2 SYDVKM. The V gene lost 5 bases and the J gene lost 13 bases, with 18 bases spanning the gap. CDR3 length: 13 amino acids. The CDR3 DNA sequence: TGTGCCAGCAGTGCGGCTCGGACGGGCATACAGTTCTTC. Amino acids: CASSAARTGIQFF.

The V and J genes are TRBV9 and TRBJ2-1, with no clear D. The CDR3 covers 15 residues. Germline CDR1 is SGDLS and CDR2 is YYNGEE. With 4 bases removed from V and 9 bases from J, the gap between germline ends came to 20 bases. The CDR3 DNA sequence: TGTGCCAGCAGCCTGGGTGATACCACCGGCGGTGAGCAGTTCTTC. This translates into CASSLGDTTGGEQFF.

The chain combines TRBV5-1 with TRBJ2-7; the match to TRBD1 covers 7 bases. CDR1 and CDR2 (germline): SGHRS, YFSETQ. After removal of 0 bases from V and 0 bases from J, the junction contained 3 bases not matched to a gene. The CDR3 sequence is 15 residues long. The CDR3 loop reads CASSLVQGVSYEQYF. The CDR3 DNA is TGCGCCAGCAGCTTGGTCCAGGGGGTCTCCTACGAGCAGTACTTC.